The text below deals with one T cell receptor beta chain. The sample originates from a study of blood T cells in healthy people across ages. In the study overall: Researchers report that template switching captured about one barcoded beta molecule per two T cells.

V was cut by 5 bases and J by 2 bases, with 14 bases left in between. CDR3 length equals 14 residues. The germline V gene has CDR1 SGHRS and CDR2 YFSETQ. Using a J-beta primer mix together with a sample-barcoded 5' primer, a second PCR was run for about 7 to 12 cycles. TCRdb itself ran the 5' RACE reads through MiXCR, one entry per CDR3 protein. This sample has 700,000 to 900,000 distinct CDR3 sequences; around 25% occur once, and the top ten carry around 3%. These data are also associated with another study on T cells of mothers and their children.

The gene calls are TRBV5-1 and TRBJ2-7; D is undetermined. The source material was blood. The origin of this receptor is a boy aged 5-17 years in good health. The CDR3, as DNA: TGCGCCAGCAGATCAAGGCAGCCAACCTACGAGCAGTACTTC. It specifies CASRSRQPTYEQYF.